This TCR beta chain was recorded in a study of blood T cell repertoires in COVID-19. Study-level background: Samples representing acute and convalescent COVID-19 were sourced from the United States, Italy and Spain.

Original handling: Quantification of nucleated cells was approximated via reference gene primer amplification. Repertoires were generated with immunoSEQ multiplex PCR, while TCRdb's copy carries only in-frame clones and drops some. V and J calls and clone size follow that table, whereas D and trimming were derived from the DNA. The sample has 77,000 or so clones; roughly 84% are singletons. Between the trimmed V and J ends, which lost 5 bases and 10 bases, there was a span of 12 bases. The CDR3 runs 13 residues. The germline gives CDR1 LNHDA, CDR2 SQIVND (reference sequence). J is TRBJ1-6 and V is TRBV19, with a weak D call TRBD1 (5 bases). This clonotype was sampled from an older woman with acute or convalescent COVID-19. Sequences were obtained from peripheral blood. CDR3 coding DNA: TGTGCCAGTAGTCAGGCCTGGGGCTCACCCCTCCACTTT. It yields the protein CASSQAWGSPLHF.